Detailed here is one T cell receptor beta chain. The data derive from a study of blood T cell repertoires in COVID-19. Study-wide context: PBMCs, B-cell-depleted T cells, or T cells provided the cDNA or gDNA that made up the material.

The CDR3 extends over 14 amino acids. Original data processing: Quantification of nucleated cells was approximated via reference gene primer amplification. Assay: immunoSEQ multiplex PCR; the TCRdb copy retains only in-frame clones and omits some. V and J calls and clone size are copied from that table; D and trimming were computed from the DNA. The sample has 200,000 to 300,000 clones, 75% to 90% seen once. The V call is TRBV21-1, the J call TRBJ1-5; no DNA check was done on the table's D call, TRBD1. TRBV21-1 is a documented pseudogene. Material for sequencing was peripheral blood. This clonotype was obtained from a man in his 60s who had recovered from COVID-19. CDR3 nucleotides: TGTGCCAGCAGCAAGGTAATCAGGTTGGAGCCCCAGCATTTT. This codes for CASSKVIRLEPQHF.